The 4 T cell receptor beta chains below all came from one sample that was sequenced in a study of T-cell reconstitution after alpha-beta-depleted transplantation in children. Preparing the TCRbeta library involved the use of unique molecular identifiers. TCRdb re-analysed the PCR reads in MiXCR, keeping a single row per CDR3 protein. The sample lists roughly 120,000 distinct CDR3 sequences; under 13% were seen once. This sample comprised PBMCs from the stem cell graft donor, obtained from the stem cell graft. These receptor sequences come from a human donor who donated a stem cell graft to a child with acute lymphoblastic leukemia.

This clonotype was picked up many times. The V call is TRBV5-6, the J call TRBJ2-7, with a tentative D call TRBD1 (5 bases). V was pared by 0 bases and J by 6 bases, with 13 bases between. The CDR3 consists of 14 residues. Germline CDR1 SGHDT, CDR2 YYEEEE. CDR3 region: CASSLESGNREQYF. The CDR3 coding sequence is TGTGCCAGCAGCTTGGAGTCAGGGAACCGCGAGCAGTACTTC.

This clonotype was seen at least ten times. The rearrangement uses TRBV5-1 and TRBJ2-3; D perhaps matches TRBD1 (6 bases). The CDR3 is made up of 14 amino acids. Trimming cost V 5 bases and J 0 bases, with 10 bases left between them. CDR1 and CDR2 from the germline V gene are SGHRS and YFSETQ. This chain's CDR3 is CASRFRGSTDTQYF. The CDR3 DNA is TGCGCCAGCAGATTCAGGGGAAGCACAGATACGCAGTATTTT.

This clonotype was detected ten times or more. V usage is TRBV27 and J usage is TRBJ2-4; unclear D gene. This CDR3 comprises 16 residues. The V gene's germline CDR1 is MNHEY and CDR2 SMNVEV (reference sequence). V gave up 5 bases and J gave up 0 bases, with 14 bases separating them. The CDR3 spells CASSLGPIRAKNIQYF. The CDR3 region has the DNA TGTGCCAGCAGTCTTGGACCTATACGAGCCAAAAACATTCAGTACTTC.

This clonotype was found many times. The chain carries TRBV11-3 and TRBJ2-4; 7 nucleotides agree with TRBD2. Germline CDR1 is SGHNT and CDR2 is YENEEA. This CDR3 spans 15 amino acids. Losses at the gene ends were 5 bases for V and 0 bases for J; bases not matched to a gene: 4. The CDR3 reads CASSGGVGAKNIQYF. CDR3 coding DNA: TGTGCCAGCAGCGGGGGGGTAGGAGCCAAAAACATTCAGTACTTC.